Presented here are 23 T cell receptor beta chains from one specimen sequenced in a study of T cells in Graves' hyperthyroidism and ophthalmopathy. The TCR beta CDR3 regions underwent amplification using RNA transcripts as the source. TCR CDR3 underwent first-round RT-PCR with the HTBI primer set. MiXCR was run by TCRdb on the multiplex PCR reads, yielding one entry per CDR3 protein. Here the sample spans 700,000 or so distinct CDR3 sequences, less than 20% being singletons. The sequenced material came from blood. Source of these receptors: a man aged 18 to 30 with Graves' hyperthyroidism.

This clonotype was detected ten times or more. CDR3 DNA: TGCAGTGCTAGCCACCCGTGGGCGGTCTCCTACAATGAGCAGTTCTTC. This sequence encodes CSASHPWAVSYNEQFF. The rearrangement links TRBV20-1 to TRBJ2-1; D is unresolved. Deletions cut 3 bases from V and 0 bases from J, with 15 bases between. Germline CDR1 reads DFQATT; CDR2 reads SNEGSKA (reference sequence). The CDR3 extends over 16 amino acids.

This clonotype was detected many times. DNA of the CDR3: TGCGCCAGCAGCGGATGGACGGTGTGGGAGACCCAGTACTTC. As protein: CASSGWTVWETQYF. This chain uses TRBV5-1 with TRBJ2-5, with no clear D. CDR1 and CDR2 (germline): SGHRS, YFSETQ. Trimming removed 4 bases from V and 5 bases from J, with 15 bases in between. CDR3 length: 14 residues. The full variable domain, with the rest looked up from reference TRBV5-1 and TRBJ2-5, is KAGVTQTPRYLIKTRGQQVTLSCSPISGHRSVSWYQQTPGQGLQFLFEYFSETQRNKGNFPGRFSGRQFSNSRSEMNVSTLELGDSALYLCASSGWTVWETQYFGPGTRLLVL.

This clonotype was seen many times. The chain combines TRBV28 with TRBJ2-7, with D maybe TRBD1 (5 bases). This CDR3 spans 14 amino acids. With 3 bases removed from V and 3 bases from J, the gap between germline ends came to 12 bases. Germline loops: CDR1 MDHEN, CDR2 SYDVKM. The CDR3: CASSFRTSDYEQYF. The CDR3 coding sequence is TGTGCCAGCAGTTTCAGGACAAGTGACTACGAGCAGTACTTC.

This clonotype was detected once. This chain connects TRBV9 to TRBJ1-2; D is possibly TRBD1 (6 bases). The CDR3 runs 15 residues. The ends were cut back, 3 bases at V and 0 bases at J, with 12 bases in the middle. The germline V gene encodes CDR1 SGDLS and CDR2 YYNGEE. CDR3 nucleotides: TGTGCCAGCAGCGGAGAAGACAGGACTAACTATGGCTACACCTTC. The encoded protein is CASSGEDRTNYGYTF. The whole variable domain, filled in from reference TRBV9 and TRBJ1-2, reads DSGVTQTPKHLITATGQRVTLRCSPRSGDLSVYWYQQSLDQGLQFLIQYYNGEERAKGNILERFSAQQFPDLHSELNLSSLELGDSALYFCASSGEDRTNYGYTFGSGTRLTVV.

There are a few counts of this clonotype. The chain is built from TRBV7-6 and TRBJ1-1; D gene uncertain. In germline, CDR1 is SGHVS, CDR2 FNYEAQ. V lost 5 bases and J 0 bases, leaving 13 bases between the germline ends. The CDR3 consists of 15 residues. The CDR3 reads CASSPLGPLNTEAFF. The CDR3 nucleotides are TGTGCCAGCAGCCCGTTGGGCCCCTTGAACACTGAAGCTTTCTTT. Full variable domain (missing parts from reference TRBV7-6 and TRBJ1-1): GAGVSQSPRYKVTKRGQDVALRCDPISGHVSLYWYRQALGQGPEFLTYFNYEAQQDKSGLPNDRFSAERPEGSISTLTIQRTEQRDSAMYRCASSPLGPLNTEAFFGQGTRLTVV.

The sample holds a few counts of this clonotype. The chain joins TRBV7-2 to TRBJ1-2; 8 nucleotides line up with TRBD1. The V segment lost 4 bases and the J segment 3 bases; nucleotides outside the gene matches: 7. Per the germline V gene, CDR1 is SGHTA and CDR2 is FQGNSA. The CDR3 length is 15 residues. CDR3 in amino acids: CASSSVNRGDYGYTF. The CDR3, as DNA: TGTGCCAGCAGCTCTGTTAACAGGGGGGACTATGGCTACACCTTC.

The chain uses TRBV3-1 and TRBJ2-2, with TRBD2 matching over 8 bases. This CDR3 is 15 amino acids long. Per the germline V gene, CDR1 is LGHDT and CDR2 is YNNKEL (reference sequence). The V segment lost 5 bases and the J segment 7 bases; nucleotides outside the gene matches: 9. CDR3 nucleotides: TGTGCCAGCAGCTTCTTAGCGGGAAGGATCGGGGAGCTGTTTTTT. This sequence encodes CASSFLAGRIGELFF.

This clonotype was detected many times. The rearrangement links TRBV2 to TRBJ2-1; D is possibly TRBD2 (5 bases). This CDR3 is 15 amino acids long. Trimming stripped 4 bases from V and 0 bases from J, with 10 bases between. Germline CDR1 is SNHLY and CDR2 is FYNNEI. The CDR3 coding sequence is TGTGCCAGCAGTGGCTCGCTAGCCTCCTACAATGAGCAGTTCTTC. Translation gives CASSGSLASYNEQFF.

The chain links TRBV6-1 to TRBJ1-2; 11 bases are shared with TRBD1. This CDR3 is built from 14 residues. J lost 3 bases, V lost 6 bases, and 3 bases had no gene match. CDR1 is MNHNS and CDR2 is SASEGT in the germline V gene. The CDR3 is CASRGQGDDYGYTF. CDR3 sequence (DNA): TGTGCCAGCAGGGGACAGGGGGATGACTATGGCTACACCTTC.

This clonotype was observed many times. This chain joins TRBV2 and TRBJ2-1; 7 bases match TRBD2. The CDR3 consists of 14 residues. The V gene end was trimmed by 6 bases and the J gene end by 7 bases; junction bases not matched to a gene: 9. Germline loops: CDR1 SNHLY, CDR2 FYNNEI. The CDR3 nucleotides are TGTGCCAGCAGGCGGGCGGGAGAGTTTAATGAGCAGTTCTTC. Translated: CASRRAGEFNEQFF.

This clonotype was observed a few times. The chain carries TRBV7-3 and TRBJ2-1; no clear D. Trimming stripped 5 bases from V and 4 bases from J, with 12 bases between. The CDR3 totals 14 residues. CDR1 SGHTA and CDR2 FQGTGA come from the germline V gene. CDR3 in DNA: TGTGCCAGCAGCGCCCCAGGTTCTTACAATGAGCAGTTCTTC. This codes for CASSAPGSYNEQFF.

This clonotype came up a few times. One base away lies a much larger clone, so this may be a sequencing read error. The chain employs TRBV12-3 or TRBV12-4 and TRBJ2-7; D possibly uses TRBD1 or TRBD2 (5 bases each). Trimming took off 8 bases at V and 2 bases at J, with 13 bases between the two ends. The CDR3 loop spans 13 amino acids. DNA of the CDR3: TGTGCCAGCGGGGACGGGGTCACCTACGAGCAGTACTTC. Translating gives CASGDGVTYEQYF.

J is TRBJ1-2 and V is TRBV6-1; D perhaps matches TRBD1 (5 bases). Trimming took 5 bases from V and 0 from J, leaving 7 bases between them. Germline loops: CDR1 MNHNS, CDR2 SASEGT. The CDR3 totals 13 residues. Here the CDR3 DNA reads TGTGCCAGCAGTAAGGGGCCTAACTATGGCTACACCTTC. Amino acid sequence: CASSKGPNYGYTF.

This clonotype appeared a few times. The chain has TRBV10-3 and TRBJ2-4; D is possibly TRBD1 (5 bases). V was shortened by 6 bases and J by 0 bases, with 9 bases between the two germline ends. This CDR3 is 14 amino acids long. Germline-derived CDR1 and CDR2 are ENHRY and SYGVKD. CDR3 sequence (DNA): TGTGCCATCAGCCCAGGGCTAGCCAAAAACATTCAGTACTTC. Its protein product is CAISPGLAKNIQYF.

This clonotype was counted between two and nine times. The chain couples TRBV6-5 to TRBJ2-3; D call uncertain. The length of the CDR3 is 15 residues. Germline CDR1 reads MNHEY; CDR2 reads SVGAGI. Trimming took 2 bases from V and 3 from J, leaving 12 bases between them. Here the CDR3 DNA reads TGTGCCAGCAGTTACACTCATCCGGCTACAGATACGCAGTATTTT. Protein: CASSYTHPATDTQYF.

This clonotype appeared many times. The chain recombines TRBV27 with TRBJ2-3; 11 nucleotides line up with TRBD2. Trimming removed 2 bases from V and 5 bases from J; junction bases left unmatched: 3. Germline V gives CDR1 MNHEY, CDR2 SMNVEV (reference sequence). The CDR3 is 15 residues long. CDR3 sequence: CASSLGSGRGDTQYF. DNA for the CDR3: TGTGCCAGCAGTTTAGGTAGCGGGAGGGGAGATACGCAGTATTTT.

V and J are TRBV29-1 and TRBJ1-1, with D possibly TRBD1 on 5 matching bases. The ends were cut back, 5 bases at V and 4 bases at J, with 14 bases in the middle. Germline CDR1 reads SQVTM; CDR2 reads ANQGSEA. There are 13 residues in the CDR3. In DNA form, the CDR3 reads TGCAGCGTTCATGTGGGGGTTCGCACTGAAGCTTTCTTT. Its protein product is CSVHVGVRTEAFF.

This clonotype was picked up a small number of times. The CDR3 here is CASTDFRALTGELFF. CDR3 coding DNA: TGTGCCAGCACCGATTTCCGGGCCCTCACCGGGGAGCTGTTTTTT. The V and J genes are TRBV13 and TRBJ2-2; D gene uncertain. Germline assignment: CDR1 PRHDT and CDR2 FYEKMQ (reference sequence). The CDR3 extends over 15 amino acids. Trimming pared 7 bases from V and 4 bases from J, leaving 16 bases between.

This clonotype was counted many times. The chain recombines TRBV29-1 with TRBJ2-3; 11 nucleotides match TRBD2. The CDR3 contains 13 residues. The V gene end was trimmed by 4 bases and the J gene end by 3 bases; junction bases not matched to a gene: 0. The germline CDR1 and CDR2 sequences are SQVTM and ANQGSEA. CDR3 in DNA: TGCAGCGTTGGACTAGCGGGAACAGATACGCAGTATTTT. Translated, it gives CSVGLAGTDTQYF.

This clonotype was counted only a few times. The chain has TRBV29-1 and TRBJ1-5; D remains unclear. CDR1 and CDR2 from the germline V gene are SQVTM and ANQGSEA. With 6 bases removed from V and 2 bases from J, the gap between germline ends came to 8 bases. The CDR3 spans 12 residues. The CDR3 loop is CSVLVGNQPQHF. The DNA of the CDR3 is TGCAGCGTATTGGTGGGCAATCAGCCCCAGCATTTT.

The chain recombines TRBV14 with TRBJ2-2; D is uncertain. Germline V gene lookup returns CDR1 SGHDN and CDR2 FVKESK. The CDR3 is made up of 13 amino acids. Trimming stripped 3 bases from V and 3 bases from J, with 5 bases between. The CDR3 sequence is CASSQVDTGELFF. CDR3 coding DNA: TGTGCCAGCAGCCAGGTCGACACCGGGGAGCTGTTTTTT.

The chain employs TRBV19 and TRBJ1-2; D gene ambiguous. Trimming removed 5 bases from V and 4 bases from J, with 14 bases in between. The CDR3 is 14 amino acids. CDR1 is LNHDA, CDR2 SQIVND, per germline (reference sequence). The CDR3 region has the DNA TGTGCCAGTAGTGACCCAAGCGGCGCCTATGGCTACACCTTC. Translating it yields CASSDPSGAYGYTF.

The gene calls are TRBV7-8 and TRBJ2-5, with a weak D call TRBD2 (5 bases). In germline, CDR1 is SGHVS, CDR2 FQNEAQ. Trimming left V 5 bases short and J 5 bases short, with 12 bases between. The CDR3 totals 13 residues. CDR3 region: CASSPPRRETQYF. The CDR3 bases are TGTGCCAGCAGCCCCCCACGGAGGGAGACCCAGTACTTC.